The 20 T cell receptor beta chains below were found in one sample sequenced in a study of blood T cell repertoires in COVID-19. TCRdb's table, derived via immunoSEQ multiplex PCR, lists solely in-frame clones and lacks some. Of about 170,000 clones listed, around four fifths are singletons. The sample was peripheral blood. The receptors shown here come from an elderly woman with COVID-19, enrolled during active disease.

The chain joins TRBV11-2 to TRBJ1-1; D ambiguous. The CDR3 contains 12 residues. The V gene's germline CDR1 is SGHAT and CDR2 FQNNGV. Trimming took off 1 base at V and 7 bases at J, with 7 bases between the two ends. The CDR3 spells CASSLVIGEAFF. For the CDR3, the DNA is TGTGCCAGCAGCTTAGTAATCGGTGAAGCTTTCTTT.

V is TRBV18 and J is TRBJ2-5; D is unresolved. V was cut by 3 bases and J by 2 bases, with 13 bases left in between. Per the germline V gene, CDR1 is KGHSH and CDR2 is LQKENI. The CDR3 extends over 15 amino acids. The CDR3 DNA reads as TGTGCCAGCTCACCTGGGCAAGGTCTACAAGAGACCCAGTACTTC. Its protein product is CASSPGQGLQETQYF.

CDR3 coding DNA: TGTGCCAGCAGCTTAACGGGGGTAGACTATGGCTACACCTTC. Protein product: CASSLTGVDYGYTF. The chain employs TRBV7-9 and TRBJ1-2; a possible D gene is TRBD1 (5 bases). Germline assignment: CDR1 SEHNR and CDR2 FQNEAQ (reference sequence). This CDR3 is 14 amino acids long. The V end lost 2 bases, the J end lost 3 bases, and 10 bases lay between the germline ends.

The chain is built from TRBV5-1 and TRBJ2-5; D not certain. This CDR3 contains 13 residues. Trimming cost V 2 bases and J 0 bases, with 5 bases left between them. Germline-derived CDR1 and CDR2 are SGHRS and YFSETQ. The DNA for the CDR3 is TGCGCCAGCAGCTTCCGGGACCAAGAGACCCAGTACTTC. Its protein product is CASSFRDQETQYF.

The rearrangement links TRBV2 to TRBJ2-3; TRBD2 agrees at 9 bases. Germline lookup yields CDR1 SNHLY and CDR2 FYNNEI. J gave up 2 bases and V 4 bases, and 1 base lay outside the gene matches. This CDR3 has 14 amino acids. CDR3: CASSGLAVTDTQYF. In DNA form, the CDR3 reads TGTGCCAGCAGTGGACTAGCGGTCACAGATACGCAGTATTTT. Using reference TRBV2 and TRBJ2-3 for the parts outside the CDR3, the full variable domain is EPEVTQTPSHQVTQMGQEVILRCVPISNHLYFYWYRQILGQKVEFLVSFYNNEISEKSEIFDDQFSVERPDGSNFTLKIRSTKLEDSAMYFCASSGLAVTDTQYFGPGTRLTVL.

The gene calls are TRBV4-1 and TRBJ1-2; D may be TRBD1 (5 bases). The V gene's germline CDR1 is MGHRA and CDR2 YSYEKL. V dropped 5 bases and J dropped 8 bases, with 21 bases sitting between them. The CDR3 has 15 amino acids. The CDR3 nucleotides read TGCGCCAGCAGCTCTACCGGGACTCAACCTGGGGGCTACACCTTC. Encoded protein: CASSSTGTQPGGYTF.

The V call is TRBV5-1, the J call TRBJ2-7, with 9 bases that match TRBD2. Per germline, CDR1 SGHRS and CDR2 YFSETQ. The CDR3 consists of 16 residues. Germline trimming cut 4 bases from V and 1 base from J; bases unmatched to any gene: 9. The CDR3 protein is CASSPLGSGGSYEQYF. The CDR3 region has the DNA TGCGCCAGCAGCCCCCTAGGTAGCGGGGGTTCCTACGAGCAGTACTTC.

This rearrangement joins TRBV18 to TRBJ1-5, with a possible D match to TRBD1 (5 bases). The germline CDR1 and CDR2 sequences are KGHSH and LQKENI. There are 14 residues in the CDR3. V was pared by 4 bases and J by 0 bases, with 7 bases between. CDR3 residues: CASSRQSSNQPQHF. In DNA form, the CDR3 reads TGTGCCAGCTCACGACAGTCTAGCAATCAGCCCCAGCATTTT.

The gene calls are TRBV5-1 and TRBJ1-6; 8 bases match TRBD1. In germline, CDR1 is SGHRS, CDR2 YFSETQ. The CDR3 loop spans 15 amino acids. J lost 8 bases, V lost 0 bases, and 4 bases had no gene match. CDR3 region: CASSLVAGGDSPLHF. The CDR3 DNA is TGCGCCAGCAGCTTGGTGGCAGGGGGCGATTCACCCCTCCACTTT.

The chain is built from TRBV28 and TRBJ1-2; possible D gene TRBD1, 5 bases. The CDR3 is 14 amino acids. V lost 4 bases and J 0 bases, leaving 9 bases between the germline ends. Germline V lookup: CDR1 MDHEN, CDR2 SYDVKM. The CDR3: CASSSETANYGYTF. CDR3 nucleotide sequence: TGTGCCAGCAGTTCCGAGACAGCTAACTATGGCTACACCTTC.

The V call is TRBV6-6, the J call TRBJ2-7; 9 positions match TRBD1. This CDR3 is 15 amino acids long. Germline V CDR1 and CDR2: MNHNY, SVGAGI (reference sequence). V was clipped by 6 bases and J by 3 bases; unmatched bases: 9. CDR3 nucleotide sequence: TGTGCCAGCAGGCCGAACCGGGACAGGGACTACGAGCAGTACTTC. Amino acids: CASRPNRDRDYEQYF.

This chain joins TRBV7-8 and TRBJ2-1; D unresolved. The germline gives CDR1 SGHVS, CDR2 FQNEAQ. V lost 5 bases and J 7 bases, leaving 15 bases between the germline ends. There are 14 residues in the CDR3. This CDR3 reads CASSLYLVSNEQFF. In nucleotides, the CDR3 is TGTGCCAGCAGCCTGTATCTAGTATCGAATGAGCAGTTCTTC. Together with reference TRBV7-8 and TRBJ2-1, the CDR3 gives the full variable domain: GAGVSQSPRYKVAKRGQDVALRCDPISGHVSLFWYQQALGQGPEFLTYFQNEAQLDKSGLPSDRFFAERPEGSVSTLKIQRTQQEDSAVYLCASSLYLVSNEQFFGPGTRLTVL.

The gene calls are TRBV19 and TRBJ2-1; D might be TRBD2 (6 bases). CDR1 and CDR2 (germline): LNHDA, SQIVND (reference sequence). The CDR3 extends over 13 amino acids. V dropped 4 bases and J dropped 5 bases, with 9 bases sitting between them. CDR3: CASSTWGDNEQFF. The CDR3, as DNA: TGTGCCAGTAGTACCTGGGGGGACAATGAGCAGTTCTTC.

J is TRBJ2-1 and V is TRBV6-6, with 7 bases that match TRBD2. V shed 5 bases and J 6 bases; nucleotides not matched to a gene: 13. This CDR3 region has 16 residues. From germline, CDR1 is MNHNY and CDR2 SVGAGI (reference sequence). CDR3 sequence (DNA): TGTGCCAGCAGTAATCTCGCGGGAGATGGAACCAATGAGCAGTTCTTC. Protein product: CASSNLAGDGTNEQFF.

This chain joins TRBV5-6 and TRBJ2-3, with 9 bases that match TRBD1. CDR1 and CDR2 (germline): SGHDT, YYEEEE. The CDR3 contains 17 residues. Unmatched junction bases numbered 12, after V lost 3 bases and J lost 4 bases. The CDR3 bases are TGTGCCAGCAGCTCACTCTCCGGGACAGGGTCAGCAGATACGCAGTATTTT. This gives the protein CASSSLSGTGSADTQYF.

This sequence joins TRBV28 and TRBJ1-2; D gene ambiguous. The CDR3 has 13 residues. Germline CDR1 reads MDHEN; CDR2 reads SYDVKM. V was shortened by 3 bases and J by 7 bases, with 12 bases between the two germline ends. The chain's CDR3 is CASSFEGTRGYTF. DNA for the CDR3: TGTGCCAGCAGTTTCGAGGGAACCCGTGGCTACACCTTC.

The CDR3 region is CASSLEGGSYNSPLHF. In DNA, the CDR3 is TGTGCCAGCAGTTTGGAGGGAGGGTCCTATAATTCACCCCTCCACTTT. This chain links TRBV6-5 with TRBJ1-6; D not resolved. This CDR3 contains 16 residues. CDR1 and CDR2 from the germline V gene are MNHEY and SVGAGI. Trimming removed 4 bases from V and 1 base from J, with 11 bases in between.

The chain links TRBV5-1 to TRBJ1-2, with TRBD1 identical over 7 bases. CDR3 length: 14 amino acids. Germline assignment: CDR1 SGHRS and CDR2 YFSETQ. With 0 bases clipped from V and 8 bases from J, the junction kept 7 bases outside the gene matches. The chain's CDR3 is CASSLVDRVTGYTF. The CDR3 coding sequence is TGCGCCAGCAGCTTGGTTGACAGGGTAACCGGCTACACCTTC.

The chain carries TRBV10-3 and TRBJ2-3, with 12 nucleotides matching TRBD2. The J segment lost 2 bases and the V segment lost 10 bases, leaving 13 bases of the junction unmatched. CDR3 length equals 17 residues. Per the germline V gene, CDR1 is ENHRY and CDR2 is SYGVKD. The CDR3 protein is CATLGRTSGDVTDTQYF. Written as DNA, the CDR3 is TGTGCCACGCTCGGAAGGACTAGCGGGGACGTCACAGATACGCAGTATTTT.

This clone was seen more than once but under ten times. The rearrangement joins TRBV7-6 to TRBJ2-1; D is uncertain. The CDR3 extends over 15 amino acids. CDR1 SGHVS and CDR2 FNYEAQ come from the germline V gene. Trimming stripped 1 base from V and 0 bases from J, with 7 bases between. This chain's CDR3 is CASSLGLSSYNEQFF. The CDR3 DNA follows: TGTGCCAGCAGCTTAGGTCTGAGCTCCTACAATGAGCAGTTCTTC. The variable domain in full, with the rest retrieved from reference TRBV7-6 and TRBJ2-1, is GAGVSQSPRYKVTKRGQDVALRCDPISGHVSLYWYRQALGQGPEFLTYFNYEAQQDKSGLPNDRFSAERPEGSISTLTIQRTEQRDSAMYRCASSLGLSSYNEQFFGPGTRLTVL.